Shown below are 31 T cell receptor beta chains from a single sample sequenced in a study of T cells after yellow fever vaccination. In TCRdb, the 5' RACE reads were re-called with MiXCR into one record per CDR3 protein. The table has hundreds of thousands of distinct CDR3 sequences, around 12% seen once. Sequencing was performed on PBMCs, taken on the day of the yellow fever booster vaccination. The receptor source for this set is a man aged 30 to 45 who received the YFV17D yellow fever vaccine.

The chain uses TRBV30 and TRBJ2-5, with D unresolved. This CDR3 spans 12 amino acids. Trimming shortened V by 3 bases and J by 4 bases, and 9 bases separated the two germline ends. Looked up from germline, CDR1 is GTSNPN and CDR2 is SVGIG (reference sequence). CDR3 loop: CAWSPRGETQYF. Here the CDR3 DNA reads TGTGCCTGGAGCCCCCGTGGAGAGACCCAGTACTTC.

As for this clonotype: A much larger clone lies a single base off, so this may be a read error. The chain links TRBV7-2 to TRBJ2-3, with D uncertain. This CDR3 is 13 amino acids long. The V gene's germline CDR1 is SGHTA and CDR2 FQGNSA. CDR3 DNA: TGTGCCGGCAGCTTTGAACGCACAGATACGCAGTATTTT. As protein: CAGSFERTDTQYF.

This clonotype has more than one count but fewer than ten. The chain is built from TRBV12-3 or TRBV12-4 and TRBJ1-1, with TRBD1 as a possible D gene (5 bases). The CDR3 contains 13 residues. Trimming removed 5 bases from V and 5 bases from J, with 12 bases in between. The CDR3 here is CASSGTAATEAFF. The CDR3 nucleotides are TGTGCCAGCAGTGGGACCGCTGCAACTGAAGCTTTCTTT.

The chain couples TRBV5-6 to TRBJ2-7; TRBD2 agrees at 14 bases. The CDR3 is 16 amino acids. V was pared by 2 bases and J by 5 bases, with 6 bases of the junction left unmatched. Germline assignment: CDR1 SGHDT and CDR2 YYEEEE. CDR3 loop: CASSLGTSGSLNEQYF. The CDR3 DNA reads TGTGCCAGCAGCTTAGGGACTAGCGGGAGTCTGAACGAGCAGTACTTC.

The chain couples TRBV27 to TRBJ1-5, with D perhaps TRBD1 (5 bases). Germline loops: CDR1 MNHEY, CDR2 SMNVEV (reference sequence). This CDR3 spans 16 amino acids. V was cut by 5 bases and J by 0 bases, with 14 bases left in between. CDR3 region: CASSLRGFYSNQPQHF. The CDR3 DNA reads TGTGCCAGCAGTCTACGGGGGTTCTATAGCAATCAGCCCCAGCATTTT.

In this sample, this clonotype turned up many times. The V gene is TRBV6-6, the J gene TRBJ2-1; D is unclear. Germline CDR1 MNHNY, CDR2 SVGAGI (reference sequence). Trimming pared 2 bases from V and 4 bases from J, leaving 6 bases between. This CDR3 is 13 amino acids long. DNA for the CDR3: TGTGCCAGCAGTTACACCAGTTACAATGAGCAGTTCTTC. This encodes CASSYTSYNEQFF.

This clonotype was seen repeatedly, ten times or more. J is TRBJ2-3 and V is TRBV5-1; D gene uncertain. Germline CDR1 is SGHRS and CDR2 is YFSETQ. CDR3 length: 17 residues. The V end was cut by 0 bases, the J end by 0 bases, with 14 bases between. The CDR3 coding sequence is TGCGCCAGCAGCTTGGAATTTTCGGCGCGCAGCACAGATACGCAGTATTTT. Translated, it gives CASSLEFSARSTDTQYF.

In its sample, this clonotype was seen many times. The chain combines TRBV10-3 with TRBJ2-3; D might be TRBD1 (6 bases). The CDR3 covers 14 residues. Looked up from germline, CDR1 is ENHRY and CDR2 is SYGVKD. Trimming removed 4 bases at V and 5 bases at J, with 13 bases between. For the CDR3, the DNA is TGTGCCATCAGTGGGGGACAAGACGGAGATACGCAGTATTTT. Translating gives CAISGGQDGDTQYF.

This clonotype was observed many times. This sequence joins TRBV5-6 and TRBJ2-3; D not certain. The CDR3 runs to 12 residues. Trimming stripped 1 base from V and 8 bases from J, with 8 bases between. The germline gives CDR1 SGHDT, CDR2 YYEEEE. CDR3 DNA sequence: TGTGCCAGCAGCTTGATCTTGGGTACGCAGTATTTT. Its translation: CASSLILGTQYF.

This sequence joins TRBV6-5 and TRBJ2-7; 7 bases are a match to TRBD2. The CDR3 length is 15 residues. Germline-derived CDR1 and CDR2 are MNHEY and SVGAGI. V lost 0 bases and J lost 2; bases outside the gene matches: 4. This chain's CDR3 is CASSYSSGNPYEQYF. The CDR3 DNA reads TGTGCCAGCAGTTACTCCAGCGGGAATCCCTACGAGCAGTACTTC.

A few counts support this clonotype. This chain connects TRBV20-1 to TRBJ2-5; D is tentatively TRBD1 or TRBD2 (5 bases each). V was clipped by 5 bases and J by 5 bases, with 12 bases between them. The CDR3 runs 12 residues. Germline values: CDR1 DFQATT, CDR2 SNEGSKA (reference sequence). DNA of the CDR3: TGCAGTGCTCGGGACGGCACCGAGACCCAGTACTTC. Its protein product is CSARDGTETQYF.

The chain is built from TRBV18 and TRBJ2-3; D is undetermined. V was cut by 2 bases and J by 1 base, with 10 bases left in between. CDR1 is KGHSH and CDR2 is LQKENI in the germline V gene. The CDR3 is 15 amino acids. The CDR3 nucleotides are TGTGCCAGCTCACCAAGTCGTGGGGGCACAGATACGCAGTATTTT. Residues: CASSPSRGGTDTQYF.

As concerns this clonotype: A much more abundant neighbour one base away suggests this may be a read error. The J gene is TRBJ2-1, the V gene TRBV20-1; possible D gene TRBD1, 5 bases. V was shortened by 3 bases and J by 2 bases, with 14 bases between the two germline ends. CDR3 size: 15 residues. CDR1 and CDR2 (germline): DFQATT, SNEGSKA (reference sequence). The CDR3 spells CSARRPQDTYNEQFF. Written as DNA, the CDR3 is TGCAGTGCTAGGAGGCCCCAGGACACCTACAATGAGCAGTTCTTC.

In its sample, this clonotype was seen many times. The chain's CDR3 is CASSLVGSSYEQYF. The CDR3 region has the DNA TGCGCCAGCAGCTTGGTAGGCAGTTCCTACGAGCAGTACTTC. This chain links TRBV5-1 with TRBJ2-7; D gene uncertain. Deletions cut 0 bases from V and 1 base from J, with 8 bases between. CDR1 and CDR2 from the germline V gene are SGHRS and YFSETQ. The CDR3 loop spans 14 amino acids.

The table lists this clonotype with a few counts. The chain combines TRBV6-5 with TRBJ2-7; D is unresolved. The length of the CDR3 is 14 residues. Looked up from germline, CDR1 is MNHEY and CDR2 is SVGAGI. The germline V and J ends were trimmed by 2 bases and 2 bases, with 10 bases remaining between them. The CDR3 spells CASSYLGPPYEQYF. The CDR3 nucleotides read TGTGCCAGCAGTTACCTCGGACCACCCTACGAGCAGTACTTC.

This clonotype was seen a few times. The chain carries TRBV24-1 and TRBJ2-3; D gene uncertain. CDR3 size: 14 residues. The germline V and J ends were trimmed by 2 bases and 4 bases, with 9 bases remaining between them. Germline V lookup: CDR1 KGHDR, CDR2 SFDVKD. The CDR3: CATSDSRTADTQYF. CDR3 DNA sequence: TGTGCCACCAGTGATTCCAGGACCGCAGATACGCAGTATTTT.

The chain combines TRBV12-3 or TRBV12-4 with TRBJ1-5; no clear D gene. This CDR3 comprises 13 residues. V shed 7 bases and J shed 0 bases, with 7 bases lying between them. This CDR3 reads CASKRGSNQPQHF. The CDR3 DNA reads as TGTGCCAGCAAGAGAGGTAGCAATCAGCCCCAGCATTTT.

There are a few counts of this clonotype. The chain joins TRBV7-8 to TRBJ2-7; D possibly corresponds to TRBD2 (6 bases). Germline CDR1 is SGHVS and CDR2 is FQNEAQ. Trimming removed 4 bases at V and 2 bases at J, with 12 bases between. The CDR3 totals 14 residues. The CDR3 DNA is TGTGCCAGCAGCTCACTAGCACTCGCCTACGAGCAGTACTTC. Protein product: CASSSLALAYEQYF.

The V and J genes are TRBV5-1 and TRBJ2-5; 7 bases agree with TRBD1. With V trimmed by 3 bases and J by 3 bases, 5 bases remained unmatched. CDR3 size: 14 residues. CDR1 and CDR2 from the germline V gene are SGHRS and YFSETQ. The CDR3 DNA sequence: TGCGCCAGCAGCTCCGGGACAGTCGAAGAGACCCAGTACTTC. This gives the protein CASSSGTVEETQYF.

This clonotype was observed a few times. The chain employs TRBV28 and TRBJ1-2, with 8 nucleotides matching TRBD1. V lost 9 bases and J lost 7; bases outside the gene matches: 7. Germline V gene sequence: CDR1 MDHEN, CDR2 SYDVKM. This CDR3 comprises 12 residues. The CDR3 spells CASSRTGIGYTF. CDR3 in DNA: TGTGCCAGTTCAAGGACAGGGATTGGCTACACCTTC.

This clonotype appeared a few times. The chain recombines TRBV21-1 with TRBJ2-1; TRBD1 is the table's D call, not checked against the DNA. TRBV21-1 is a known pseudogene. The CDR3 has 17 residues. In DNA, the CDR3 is TGTGCCAGCATCACTACGACAGGCCCAGGCTCCTACAATGAGCAGTTCTTC. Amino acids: CASITTTGPGSYNEQFF.

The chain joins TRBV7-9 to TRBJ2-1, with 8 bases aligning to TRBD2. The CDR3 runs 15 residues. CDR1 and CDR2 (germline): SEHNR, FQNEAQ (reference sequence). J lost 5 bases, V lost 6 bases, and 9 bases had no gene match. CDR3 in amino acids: CASRPDGRVHNEQFF. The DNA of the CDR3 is TGTGCCAGCAGACCTGACGGGAGGGTCCACAATGAGCAGTTCTTC.

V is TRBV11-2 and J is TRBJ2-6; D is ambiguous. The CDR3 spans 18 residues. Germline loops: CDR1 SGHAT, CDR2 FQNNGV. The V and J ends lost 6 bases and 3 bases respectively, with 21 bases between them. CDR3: CASSRFGRSPSGANVLTF. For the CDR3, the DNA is TGTGCCAGCAGTCGTTTCGGACGCTCCCCAAGTGGGGCCAACGTCCTGACTTTC.

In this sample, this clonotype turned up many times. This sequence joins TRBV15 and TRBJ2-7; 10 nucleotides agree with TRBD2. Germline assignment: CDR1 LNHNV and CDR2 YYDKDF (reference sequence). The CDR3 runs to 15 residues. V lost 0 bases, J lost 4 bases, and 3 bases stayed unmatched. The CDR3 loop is CATSRDLAGGYEQYF. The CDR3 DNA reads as TGTGCCACCAGCAGAGATTTAGCGGGAGGTTACGAGCAGTACTTC.

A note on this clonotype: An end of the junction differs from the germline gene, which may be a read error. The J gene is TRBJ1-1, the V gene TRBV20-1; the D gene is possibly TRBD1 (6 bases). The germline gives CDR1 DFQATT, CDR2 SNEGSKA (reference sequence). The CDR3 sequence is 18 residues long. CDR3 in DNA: TGCTGTGCTAGAGCGAGGACAGATCTTTTTTACATGAACACTGAAGCTTTCTTT. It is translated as CCARARTDLFYMNTEAFF.

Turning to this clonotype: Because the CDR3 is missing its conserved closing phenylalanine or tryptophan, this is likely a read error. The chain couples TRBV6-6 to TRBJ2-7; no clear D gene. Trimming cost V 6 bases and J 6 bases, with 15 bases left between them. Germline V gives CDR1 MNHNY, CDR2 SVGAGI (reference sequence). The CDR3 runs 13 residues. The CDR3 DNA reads TGTGCCAGCAGCCCGGGTCTCCCCGGCGAGCAGTACTAC. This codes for CASSPGLPGEQYY.

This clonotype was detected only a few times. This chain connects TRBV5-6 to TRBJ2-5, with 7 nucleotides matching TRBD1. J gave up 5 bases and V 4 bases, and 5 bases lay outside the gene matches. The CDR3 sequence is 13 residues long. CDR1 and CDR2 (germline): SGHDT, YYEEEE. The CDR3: CASSTGVGETQYF. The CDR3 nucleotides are TGTGCCAGCAGCACAGGGGTTGGGGAGACCCAGTACTTC.

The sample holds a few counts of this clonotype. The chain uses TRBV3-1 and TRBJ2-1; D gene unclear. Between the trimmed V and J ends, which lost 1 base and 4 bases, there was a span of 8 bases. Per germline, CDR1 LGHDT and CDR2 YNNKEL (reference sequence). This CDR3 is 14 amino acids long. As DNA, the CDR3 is TGTGCCAGCAGCCAAGCAGACCATTACAATGAGCAGTTCTTC. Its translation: CASSQADHYNEQFF.

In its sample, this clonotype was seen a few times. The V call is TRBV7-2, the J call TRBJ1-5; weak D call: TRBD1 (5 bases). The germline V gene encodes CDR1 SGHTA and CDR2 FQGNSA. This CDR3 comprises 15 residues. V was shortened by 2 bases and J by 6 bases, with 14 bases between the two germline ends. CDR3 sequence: CASSLSRGVGQPQHF. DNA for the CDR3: TGTGCCAGCAGCTTATCTCGAGGGGTAGGTCAGCCCCAGCATTTT.

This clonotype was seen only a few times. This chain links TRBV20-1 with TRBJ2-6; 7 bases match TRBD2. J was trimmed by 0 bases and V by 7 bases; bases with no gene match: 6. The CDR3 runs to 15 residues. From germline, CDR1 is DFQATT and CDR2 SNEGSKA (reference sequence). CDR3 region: CSVASGSSGANVLTF. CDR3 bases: TGCAGTGTAGCTAGCGGAAGCTCTGGGGCCAACGTCCTGACTTTC.

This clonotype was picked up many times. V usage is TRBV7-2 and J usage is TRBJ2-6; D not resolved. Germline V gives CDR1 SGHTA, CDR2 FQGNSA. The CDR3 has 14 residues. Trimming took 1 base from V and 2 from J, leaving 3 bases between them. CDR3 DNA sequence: TGTGCCAGCAGCTTAGAGCCTGGGGCCAACGTCCTGACTTTC. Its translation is CASSLEPGANVLTF.